Described below is a single T cell receptor beta chain sequence and its context. MiXCR, applied by TCRdb to the RACE reads, yields one record per CDR3 protein. The data contain about 380,000 distinct CDR3 sequences, around 6% of them singletons. The CDR3 has 15 amino acids. V was pared by 1 base and J by 5 bases, with 11 bases between. Germline lookup yields CDR1 MGHRA and CDR2 YSYEKL. This sample was taken from a study of human T cells and chemical hapten exposure. Study context: TCR yields differed between samples (mainly from small differences in pooled library volume).

Time point denoted: patch test 2, 6 weeks after DPC sensitization. Sample treatment: therapeutic diphenylcyclopropenone sensitization with weekly scalp DPC. The study drew its donors from alopecia patients who were 18 to 70 years old and suitable for DPC. This material consisted of whole blood, taken in connection with sensitization to the hapten diphenylcyclopropenone (DPC). The chain carries TRBV4-1 and TRBJ2-2, with D unresolved. The TCR originated in a woman between 18 and 29 years old with alopecia areata. Some clones in this sample may be carry-over from other donors' samples. CDR3 coding DNA: TGCGCCAGCAGCCAAGGTTGGGGATTTACCGGGGAGCTGTTTTTT. The encoded protein is CASSQGWGFTGELFF.